This entry features one TCR beta chain sequence. Its cognate antigen is unknown. The data are from a study of CD8 T cells in ankylosing spondylitis. Findings and caveats of the study: CD8+ disease-linked clones were present at relatively low frequencies in blood.

TCRdb redid the calling of the 5' RACE reads with MiXCR, one entry per CDR3 protein. The data contain about 200,000 distinct CDR3 sequences, more than 10% of them singletons. The specimen was blood, either unsorted or a sorted T cell fraction (not recorded which). The sequence derives from a male donor with ankylosing spondylitis or in good health (not recorded which).

CDR3 residues: CASSQGAPIGTEAFF. For the CDR3, the DNA is TGCGCCAGCAGCCAGGGGGCCCCAATAGGCACTGAAGCTTTCTTT. V is TRBV4-1 and J is TRBJ1-1; D may be TRBD1 (6 bases). Trimming removed 3 bases at V and 4 bases at J, with 15 bases between. The CDR3 contains 15 residues. The V gene's germline CDR1 is MGHRA and CDR2 YSYEKL.